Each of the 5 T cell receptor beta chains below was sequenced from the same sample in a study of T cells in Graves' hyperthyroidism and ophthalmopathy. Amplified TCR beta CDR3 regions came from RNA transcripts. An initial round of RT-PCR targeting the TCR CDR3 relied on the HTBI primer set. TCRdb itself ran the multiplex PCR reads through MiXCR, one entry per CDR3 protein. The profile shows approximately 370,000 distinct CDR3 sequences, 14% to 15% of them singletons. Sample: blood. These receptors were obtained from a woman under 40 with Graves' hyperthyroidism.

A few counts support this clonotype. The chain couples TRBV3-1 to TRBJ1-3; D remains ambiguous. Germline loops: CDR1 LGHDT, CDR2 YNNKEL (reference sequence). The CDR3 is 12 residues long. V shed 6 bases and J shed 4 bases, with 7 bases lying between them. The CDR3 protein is CASRGWGNTIYF. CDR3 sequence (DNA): TGTGCCAGCAGGGGTTGGGGAAACACCATATATTTT.

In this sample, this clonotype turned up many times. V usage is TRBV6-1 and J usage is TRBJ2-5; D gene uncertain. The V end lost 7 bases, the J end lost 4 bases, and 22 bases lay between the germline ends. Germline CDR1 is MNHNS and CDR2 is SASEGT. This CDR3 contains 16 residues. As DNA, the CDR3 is TGTGCCAGCACCGCACGTATTATCGCGCCCGGAGAGACCCAGTACTTC. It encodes CASTARIIAPGETQYF.

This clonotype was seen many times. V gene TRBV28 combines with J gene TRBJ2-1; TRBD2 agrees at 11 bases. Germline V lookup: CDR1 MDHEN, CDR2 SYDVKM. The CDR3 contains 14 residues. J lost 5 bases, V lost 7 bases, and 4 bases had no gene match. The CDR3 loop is CASNRLAGHNEQFF. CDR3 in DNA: TGTGCCAGCAATAGACTAGCGGGGCACAATGAGCAGTTCTTC.

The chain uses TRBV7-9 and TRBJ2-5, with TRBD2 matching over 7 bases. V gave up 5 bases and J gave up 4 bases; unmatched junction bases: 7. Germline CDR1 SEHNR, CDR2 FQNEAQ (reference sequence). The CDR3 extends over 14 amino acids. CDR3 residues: CASSPGGGRETQYF. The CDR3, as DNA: TGTGCCAGCAGCCCAGGCGGGGGTCGAGAGACCCAGTACTTC.

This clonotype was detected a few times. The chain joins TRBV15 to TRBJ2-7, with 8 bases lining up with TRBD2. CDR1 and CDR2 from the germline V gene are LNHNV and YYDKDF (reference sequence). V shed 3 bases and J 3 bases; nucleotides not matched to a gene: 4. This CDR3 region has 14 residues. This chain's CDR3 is CATSSSGSNYEQYF. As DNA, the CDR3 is TGTGCCACCAGCAGCAGCGGGAGTAACTACGAGCAGTACTTC.